This T cell receptor (beta chain) was captured in a study of lymphopenia after photon versus proton radiotherapy. In the case of this clone: Its antigen is unknown.

Clones were read by immunoSEQ multiplex PCR, and TCRdb kept only the in-frame ones, dropping some. The sample gives approximately 150,000 clones, 75% to 90% of which show up once; approximately 4.8% is in the top ten. The CDR3 length is 16 residues. In germline, CDR1 is KGHSH, CDR2 LQKENI. The V gene lost 4 bases and the J gene lost 8 bases, with 23 bases spanning the gap. Findings of the study overall: A bigger post-nadir fall in TCR diversity correlated inversely with survival time in deceased patients. Under photons, naive T cells and diversity fell while effector/memory populations rose. Better survival with proton therapy was suggested as possible, not demonstrated.

The material sequenced was peripheral blood, taken from a patient treated with photon-based radiotherapy. This chain connects TRBV18 to TRBJ1-1, with D possibly TRBD1 on 5 matching bases. The TCR comes from a man aged 45-65 years with gastric cancer. The CDR3 here is CASSLEQGQIRAEAFF. Here the CDR3 DNA reads TGTGCCAGCTCACTTGAGCAGGGTCAGATTCGAGCCGAAGCTTTCTTT. The full variable domain, its missing parts supplied by reference TRBV18 and TRBJ1-1, is NAGVMQNPRHLVRRRGQEARLRCSPMKGHSHVYWYRQLPEEGLKFMVYLQKENIIDESGMPKERFSAEFPKEGPSILRIQQVVRGDSAAYFCASSLEQGQIRAEAFFGQGTRLTVV.